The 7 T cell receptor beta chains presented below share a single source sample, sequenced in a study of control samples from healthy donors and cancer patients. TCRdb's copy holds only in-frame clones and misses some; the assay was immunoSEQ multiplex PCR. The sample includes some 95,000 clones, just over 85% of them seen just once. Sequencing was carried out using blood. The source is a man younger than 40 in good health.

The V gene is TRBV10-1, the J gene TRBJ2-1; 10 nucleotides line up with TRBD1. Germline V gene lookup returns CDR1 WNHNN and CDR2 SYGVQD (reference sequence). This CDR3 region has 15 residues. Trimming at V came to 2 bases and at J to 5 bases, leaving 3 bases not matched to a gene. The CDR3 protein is CASSEGTGAHNEQFF. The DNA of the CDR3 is TGCGCCAGCAGTGAGGGGACAGGGGCTCACAATGAGCAGTTCTTC.

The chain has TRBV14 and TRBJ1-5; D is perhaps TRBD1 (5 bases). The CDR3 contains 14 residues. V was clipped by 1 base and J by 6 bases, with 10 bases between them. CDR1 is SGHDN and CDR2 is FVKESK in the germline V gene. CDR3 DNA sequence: TGTGCCAGCAGCCAAGTCGGGGCGGGTCAGCCCCAGCATTTT. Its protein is CASSQVGAGQPQHF.

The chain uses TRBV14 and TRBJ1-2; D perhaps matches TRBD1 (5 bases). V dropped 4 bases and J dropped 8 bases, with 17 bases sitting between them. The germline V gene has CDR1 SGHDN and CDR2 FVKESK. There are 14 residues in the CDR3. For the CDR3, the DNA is TGTGCCAGCAGCCCAACCCGGTTTTCAGGGGGCTACACCTTC. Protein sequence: CASSPTRFSGGYTF.

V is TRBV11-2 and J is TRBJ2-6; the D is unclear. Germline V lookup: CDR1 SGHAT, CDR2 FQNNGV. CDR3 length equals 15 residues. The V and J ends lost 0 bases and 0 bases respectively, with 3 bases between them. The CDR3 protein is CASSLDSSGANVLTF. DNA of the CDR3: TGTGCCAGCAGCTTAGATAGCTCTGGGGCCAACGTCCTGACTTTC.

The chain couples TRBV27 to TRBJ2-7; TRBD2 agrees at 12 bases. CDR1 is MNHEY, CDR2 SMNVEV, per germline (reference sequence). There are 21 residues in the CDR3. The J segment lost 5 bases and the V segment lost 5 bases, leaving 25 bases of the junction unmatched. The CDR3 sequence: CASSQAPGAVTASGRGDEQYF. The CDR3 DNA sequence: TGTGCCAGCAGTCAAGCTCCGGGTGCCGTGACCGCTAGCGGGAGGGGAGACGAGCAGTACTTC.

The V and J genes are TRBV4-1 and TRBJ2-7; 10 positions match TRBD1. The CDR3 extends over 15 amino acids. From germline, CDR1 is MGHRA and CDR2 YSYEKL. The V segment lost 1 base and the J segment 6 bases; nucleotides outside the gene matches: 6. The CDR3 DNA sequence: TGCGCCAGCAGCCAAGTAGGGACAGGGGCTGGCGAGCAGTACTTC. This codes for CASSQVGTGAGEQYF.

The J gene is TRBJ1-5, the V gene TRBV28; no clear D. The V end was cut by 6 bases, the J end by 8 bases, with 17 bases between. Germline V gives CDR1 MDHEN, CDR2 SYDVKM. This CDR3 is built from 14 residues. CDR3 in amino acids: CASSYYREREPQHF. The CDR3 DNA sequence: TGTGCCAGCAGCTATTACCGAGAACGGGAGCCCCAGCATTTT.